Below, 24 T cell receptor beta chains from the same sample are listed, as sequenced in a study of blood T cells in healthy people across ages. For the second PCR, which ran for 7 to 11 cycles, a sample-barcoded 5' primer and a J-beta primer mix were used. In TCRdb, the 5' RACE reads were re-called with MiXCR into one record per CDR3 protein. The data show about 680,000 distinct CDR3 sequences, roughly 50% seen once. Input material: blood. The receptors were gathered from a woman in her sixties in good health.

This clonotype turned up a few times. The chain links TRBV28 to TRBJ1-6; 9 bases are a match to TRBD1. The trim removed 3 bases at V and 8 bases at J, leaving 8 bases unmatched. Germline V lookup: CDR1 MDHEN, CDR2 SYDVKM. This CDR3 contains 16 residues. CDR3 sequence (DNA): TGTGCCAGCAGTTTGGCCTCGGGACAGGGATATTCACCCCTCCACTTT. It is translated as CASSLASGQGYSPLHF.

CDR3 residues: CSARATGTDGYTF. Written as DNA, the CDR3 is TGCAGTGCGCGGGCGACAGGGACCGATGGCTACACCTTC. The chain carries TRBV20-1 and TRBJ1-2, with 7 bases that match TRBD1. This CDR3 spans 13 amino acids. J was trimmed by 6 bases and V by 6 bases; bases with no gene match: 10. Germline CDR1 is DFQATT and CDR2 is SNEGSKA (reference sequence).

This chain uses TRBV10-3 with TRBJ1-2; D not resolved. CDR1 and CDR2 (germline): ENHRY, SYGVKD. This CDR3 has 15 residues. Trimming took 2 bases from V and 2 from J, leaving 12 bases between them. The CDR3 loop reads CAISEGPAVNYGYTF. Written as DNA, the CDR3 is TGTGCCATCAGTGAGGGGCCCGCAGTCAACTATGGCTACACCTTC.

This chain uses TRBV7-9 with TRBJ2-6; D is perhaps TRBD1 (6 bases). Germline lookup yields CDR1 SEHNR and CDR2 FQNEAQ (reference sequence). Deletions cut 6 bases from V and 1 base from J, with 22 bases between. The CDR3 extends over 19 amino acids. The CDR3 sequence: CASSPDSGSTVSGANVLTF. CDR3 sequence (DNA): TGTGCCAGCAGTCCGGACAGCGGATCTACCGTATCTGGGGCCAACGTCCTGACTTTC. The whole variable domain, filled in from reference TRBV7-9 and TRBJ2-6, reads DTGVSQNPRHKITKRGQNVTFRCDPISEHNRLYWYRQTLGQGPEFLTYFQNEAQLEKSRLLSDRFSAERPKGSFSTLEIQRTEQGDSAMYLCASSPDSGSTVSGANVLTFGAGSRLTVL.

The CDR3, as DNA: TGTGCCAGCAGCGGGGGGGCCGCGTCAATTTCCTCCTACGAGCAGTACTTC. Amino acid sequence: CASSGGAASISSYEQYF. The chain links TRBV9 to TRBJ2-7; tentatively, D is TRBD1 or TRBD2 (6 bases each). V was shortened by 3 bases and J by 0 bases, with 19 bases between the two germline ends. CDR1 and CDR2 from the germline V gene are SGDLS and YYNGEE. This CDR3 is built from 17 residues.

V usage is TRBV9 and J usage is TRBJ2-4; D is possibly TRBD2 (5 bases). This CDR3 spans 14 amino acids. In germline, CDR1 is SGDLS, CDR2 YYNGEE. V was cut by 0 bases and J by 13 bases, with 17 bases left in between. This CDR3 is CASSVDPAVGEQYF. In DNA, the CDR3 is TGTGCCAGCAGCGTAGATCCAGCGGTTGGTGAGCAGTACTTC.

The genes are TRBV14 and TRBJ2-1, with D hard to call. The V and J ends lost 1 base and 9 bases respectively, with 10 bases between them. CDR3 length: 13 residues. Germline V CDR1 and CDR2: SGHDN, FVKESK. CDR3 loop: CASSQGWQIEQFF. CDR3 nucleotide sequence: TGTGCCAGCAGCCAAGGTTGGCAGATTGAGCAGTTCTTC.

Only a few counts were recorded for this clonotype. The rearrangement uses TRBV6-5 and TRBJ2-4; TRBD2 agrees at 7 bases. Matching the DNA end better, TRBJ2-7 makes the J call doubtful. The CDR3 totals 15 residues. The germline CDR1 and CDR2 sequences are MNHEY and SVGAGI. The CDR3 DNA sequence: TGTGCCAGCAGTTACCCACGGGGAGGGAGGTACGAGCAGTACTTC. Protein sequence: CASSYPRGGRYEQYF.

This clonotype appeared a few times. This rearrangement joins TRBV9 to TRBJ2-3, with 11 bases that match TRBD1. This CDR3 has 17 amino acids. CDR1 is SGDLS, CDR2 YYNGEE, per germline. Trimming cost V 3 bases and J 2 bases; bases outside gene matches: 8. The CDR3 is CASSDGQGASLTDTQYF. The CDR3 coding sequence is TGTGCCAGCAGCGACGGACAGGGGGCAAGCCTCACAGATACGCAGTATTTT.

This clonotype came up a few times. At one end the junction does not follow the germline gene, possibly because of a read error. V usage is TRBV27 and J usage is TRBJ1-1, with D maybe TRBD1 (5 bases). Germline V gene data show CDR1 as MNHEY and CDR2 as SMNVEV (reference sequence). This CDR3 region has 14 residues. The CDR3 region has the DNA TGTGCCAGCAGTGTATCCGGGTGGGGGACTGAAGCTTTCTTT. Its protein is CASSVSGWGTEAFF.

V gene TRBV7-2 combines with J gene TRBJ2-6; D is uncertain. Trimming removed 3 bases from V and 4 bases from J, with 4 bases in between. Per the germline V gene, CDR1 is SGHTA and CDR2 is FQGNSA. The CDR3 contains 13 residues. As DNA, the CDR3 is TGTGCCAGCAGCTTCCTCGGGGCCAACGTCCTGACTTTC. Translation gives CASSFLGANVLTF.

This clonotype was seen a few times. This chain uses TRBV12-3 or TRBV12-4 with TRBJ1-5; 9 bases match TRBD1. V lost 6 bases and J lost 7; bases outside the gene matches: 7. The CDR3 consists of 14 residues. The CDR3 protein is CASSPGQGLQPQHF. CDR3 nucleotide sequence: TGTGCCAGCAGCCCTGGACAGGGGTTGCAGCCCCAGCATTTT.

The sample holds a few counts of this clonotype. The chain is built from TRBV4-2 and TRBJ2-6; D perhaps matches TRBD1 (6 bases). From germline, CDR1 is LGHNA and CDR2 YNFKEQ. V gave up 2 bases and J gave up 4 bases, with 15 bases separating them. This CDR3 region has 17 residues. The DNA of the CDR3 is TGTGCCAGCAGCCAATTGGCAGGGGTGGAAGGGGCCAACGTCCTGACTTTC. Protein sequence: CASSQLAGVEGANVLTF.

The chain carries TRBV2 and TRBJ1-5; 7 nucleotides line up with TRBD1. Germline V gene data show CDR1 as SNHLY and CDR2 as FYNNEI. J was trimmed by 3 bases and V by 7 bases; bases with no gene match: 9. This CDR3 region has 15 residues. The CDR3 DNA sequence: TGTGCCAGCAAAGAACAGGGGCTCAACAATCAGCCCCAGCATTTT. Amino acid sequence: CASKEQGLNNQPQHF.

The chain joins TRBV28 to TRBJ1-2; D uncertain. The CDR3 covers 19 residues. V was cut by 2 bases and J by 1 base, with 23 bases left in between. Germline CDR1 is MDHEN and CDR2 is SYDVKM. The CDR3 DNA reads TGTGCCAGCAGTTTAAGATACCGAGGCAGGAGACATTTTAACTATGGCTACACCTTC. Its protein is CASSLRYRGRRHFNYGYTF.

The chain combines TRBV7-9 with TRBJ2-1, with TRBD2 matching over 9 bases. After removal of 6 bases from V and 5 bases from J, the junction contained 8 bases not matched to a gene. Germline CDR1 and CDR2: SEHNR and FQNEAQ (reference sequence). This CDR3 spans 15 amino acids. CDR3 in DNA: TGTGCCAGCAGATATAGCGGGAGTTCCCACAATGAGCAGTTCTTC. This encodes CASRYSGSSHNEQFF.

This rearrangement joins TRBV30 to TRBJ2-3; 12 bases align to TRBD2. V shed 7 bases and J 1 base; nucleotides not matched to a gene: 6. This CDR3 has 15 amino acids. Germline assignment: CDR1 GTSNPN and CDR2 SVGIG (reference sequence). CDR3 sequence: CAFELAGGGTDTQYF. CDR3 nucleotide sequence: TGTGCCTTCGAACTAGCGGGAGGTGGCACAGATACGCAGTATTTT.

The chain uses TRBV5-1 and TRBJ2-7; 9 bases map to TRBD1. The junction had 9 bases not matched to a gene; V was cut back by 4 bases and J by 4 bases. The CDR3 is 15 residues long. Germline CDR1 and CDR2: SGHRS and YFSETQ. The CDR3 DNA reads TGCGCCAGCAGCACCACCGGGACAGGGAAGTACGAGCAGTACTTC. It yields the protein CASSTTGTGKYEQYF.

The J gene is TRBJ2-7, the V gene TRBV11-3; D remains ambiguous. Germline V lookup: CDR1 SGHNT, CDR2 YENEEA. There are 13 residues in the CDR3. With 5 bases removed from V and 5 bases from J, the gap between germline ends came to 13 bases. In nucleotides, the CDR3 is TGTGCCAGCAGCCGCCGTTCTTTCGACGAGCAGTACTTC. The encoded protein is CASSRRSFDEQYF. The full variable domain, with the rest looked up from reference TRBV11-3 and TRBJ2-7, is EAGVVQSPRYKIIEKKQPVAFWCNPISGHNTLYWYLQNLGQGPELLIRYENEEAVDDSQLPKDRFSAERLKGVDSTLKIQPAELGDSAVYLCASSRRSFDEQYFGPGTRLTVT.

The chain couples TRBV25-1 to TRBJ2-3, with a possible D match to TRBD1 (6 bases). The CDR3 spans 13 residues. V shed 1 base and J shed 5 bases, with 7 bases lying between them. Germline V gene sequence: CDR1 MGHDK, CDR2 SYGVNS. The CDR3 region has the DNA TGTGCCAGCAGTGAATCCAGGGGAGATACGCAGTATTTT. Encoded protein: CASSESRGDTQYF.

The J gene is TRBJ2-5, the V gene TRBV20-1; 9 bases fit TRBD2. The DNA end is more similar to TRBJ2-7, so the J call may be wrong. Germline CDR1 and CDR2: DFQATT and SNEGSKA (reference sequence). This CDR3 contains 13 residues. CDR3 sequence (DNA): TGCAGTGCTAGTGCGGGAGGGTCCGGCGAGCAGTACTTC. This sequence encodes CSASAGGSGEQYF.

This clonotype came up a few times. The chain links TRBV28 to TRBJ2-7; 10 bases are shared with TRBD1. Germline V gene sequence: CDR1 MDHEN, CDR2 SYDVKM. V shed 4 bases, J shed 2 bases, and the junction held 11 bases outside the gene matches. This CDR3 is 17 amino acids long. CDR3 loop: CASSSPKLGQGAYEQYF. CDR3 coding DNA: TGTGCCAGCAGTTCGCCCAAACTCGGACAGGGGGCCTACGAGCAGTACTTC. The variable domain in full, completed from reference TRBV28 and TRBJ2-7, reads DVKVTQSSRYLVKRTGEKVFLECVQDMDHENMFWYRQDPGLGLRLIYFSYDVKMKEKGDIPEGYSVSREKKERFSLILESASTNQTSMYLCASSSPKLGQGAYEQYFGPGTRLTVT.

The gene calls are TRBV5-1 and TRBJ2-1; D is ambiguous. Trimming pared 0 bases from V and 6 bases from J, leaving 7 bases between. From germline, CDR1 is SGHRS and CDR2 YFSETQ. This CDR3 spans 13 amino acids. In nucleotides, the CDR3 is TGCGCCAGCAGCTTGGCTACAATCAATGAGCAGTTCTTC. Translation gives CASSLATINEQFF. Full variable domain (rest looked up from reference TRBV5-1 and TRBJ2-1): KAGVTQTPRYLIKTRGQQVTLSCSPISGHRSVSWYQQTPGQGLQFLFEYFSETQRNKGNFPGRFSGRQFSNSRSEMNVSTLELGDSALYLCASSLATINEQFFGPGTRLTVL.

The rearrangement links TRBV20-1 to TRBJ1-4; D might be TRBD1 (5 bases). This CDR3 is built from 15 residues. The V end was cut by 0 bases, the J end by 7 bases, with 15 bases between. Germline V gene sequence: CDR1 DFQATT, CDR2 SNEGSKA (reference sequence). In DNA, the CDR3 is TGCAGTGCTAGAGATCCAGGGTTAGCAGGTGAAAAACTGTTTTTT. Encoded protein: CSARDPGLAGEKLFF.